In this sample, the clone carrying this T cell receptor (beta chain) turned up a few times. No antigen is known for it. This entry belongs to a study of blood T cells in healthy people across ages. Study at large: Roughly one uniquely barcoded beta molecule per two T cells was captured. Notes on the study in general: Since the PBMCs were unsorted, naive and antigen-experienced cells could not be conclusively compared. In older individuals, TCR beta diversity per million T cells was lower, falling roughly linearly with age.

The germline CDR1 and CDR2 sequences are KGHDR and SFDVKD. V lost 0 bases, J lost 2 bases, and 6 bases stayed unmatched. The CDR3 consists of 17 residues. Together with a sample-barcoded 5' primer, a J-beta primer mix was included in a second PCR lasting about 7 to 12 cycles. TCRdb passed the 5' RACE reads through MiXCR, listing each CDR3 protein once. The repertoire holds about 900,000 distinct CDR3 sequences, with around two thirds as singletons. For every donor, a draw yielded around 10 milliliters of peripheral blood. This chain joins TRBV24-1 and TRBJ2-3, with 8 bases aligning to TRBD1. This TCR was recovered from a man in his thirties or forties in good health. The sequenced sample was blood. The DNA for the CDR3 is TGTGCCACCAGTGATTTGGGGACAGGAGGCCCCACAGATACGCAGTATTTT. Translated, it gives CATSDLGTGGPTDTQYF.